A single sample is the source of the 20 T cell receptor beta chains below, sequenced in a study of OX40 agonist ivuxolimab in advanced cancers. Clones were sequenced by immunoSEQ multiplex PCR, and TCRdb holds only the in-frame ones, with some missing. The sample has about 69,000 clones; 85% to 95% are singletons. This material consisted of CD4+ or CD8+ T cells sorted from blood, taken in a trial of the OX40 agonist ivuxolimab. The receptors were gathered from an adult with an advanced solid tumor such as melanoma, head and neck, liver or kidney cancer.

The chain is built from TRBV29-1 and TRBJ1-6; no reliable D call. CDR3 length: 13 residues. Germline V gene sequence: CDR1 SQVTM, CDR2 ANQGSEA. The CDR3 protein is CNSRRSYNSPLHF. The DNA for the CDR3 is TGCAACTCCAGGCGGTCCTATAATTCACCCCTCCACTTT.

CDR3 sequence reads: CSVVPLASSYNEQFF. DNA of the CDR3: TGCAGCGTTGTCCCCCTAGCGAGCTCCTACAATGAGCAGTTCTTC. The V call is TRBV29-1, the J call TRBJ2-1; TRBD2 might be the D (6 bases). The germline gives CDR1 SQVTM, CDR2 ANQGSEA. Trimming left V 4 bases short and J 0 bases short, with 13 bases between. The CDR3 loop spans 15 amino acids.

The CDR3 loop is CASRPPTGTVGGYTF. The CDR3 DNA is TGTGCCAGCAGACCACCGACCGGGACAGTGGGCGGCTACACCTTC. The chain recombines TRBV5-6 with TRBJ1-2, with 7 bases fitting TRBD1. J lost 8 bases, V lost 5 bases, and 15 bases had no gene match. The CDR3 runs to 15 residues. CDR1 SGHDT and CDR2 YYEEEE come from the germline V gene.

The chain uses TRBV6-5 and TRBJ1-2; 7 nucleotides line up with TRBD1. Germline-derived CDR1 and CDR2 are MNHEY and SVGAGI. V lost 4 bases and J lost 6; bases outside the gene matches: 5. CDR3 length: 13 residues. CDR3 nucleotides: TGTGCCAGCAGTTCTACAGGGGTGGATGGCTACACCTTC. This sequence encodes CASSSTGVDGYTF.

CDR3 sequence reads: CATSRDLDSPTSEQFF. CDR3 DNA sequence: TGTGCCACCAGCAGAGATCTAGATTCACCGACGTCTGAGCAGTTCTTC. V is TRBV15 and J is TRBJ2-1; D unresolved. Germline V gene lookup returns CDR1 LNHNV and CDR2 YYDKDF (reference sequence). The CDR3 loop spans 16 amino acids. V was clipped by 0 bases and J by 9 bases, with 18 bases between them.

This chain uses TRBV13 with TRBJ2-2; 10 bases match TRBD2. Germline loops: CDR1 PRHDT, CDR2 FYEKMQ (reference sequence). The CDR3 is 17 amino acids. Losses at the gene ends were 5 bases for V and 4 bases for J; bases not matched to a gene: 10. In DNA form, the CDR3 reads TGTGCCAGCAGCCCCAGGAAACTAGCGGGAAGCACCGGGGAGCTGTTTTTT. Amino acids: CASSPRKLAGSTGELFF.

The V gene is TRBV27, the J gene TRBJ2-1; no clear D gene. The CDR3 extends over 13 amino acids. Germline lookup yields CDR1 MNHEY and CDR2 SMNVEV (reference sequence). V was trimmed by 2 bases and J by 4 bases, leaving 6 bases between them. The CDR3 DNA follows: TGTGCCAGCAGTTTAATACCTTACAATGAGCAGTTCTTC. It yields the protein CASSLIPYNEQFF.

The V gene is TRBV5-6, the J gene TRBJ1-6, with D uncertain. The CDR3 is 14 residues long. The germline V and J ends were trimmed by 0 bases and 8 bases, with 9 bases remaining between them. Germline V lookup: CDR1 SGHDT, CDR2 YYEEEE. The DNA of the CDR3 is TGTGCCAGCAGCTTGGGGACGGCTTATTCACCCCTCCACTTT. It encodes CASSLGTAYSPLHF. Looking up the rest from reference TRBV5-6 and TRBJ1-6 gives the full variable domain: DAGVTQSPTHLIKTRGQQVTLRCSPKSGHDTVSWYQQALGQGPQFIFQYYEEEERQRGNFPDRFSGHQFPNYSSELNVNALLLGDSALYLCASSLGTAYSPLHFGNGTRLTVT.

The V and J genes are TRBV27 and TRBJ2-2, with D unclear. The CDR3 contains 12 residues. V was shortened by 5 bases and J by 6 bases, with 7 bases between the two germline ends. Per germline, CDR1 MNHEY and CDR2 SMNVEV (reference sequence). As DNA, the CDR3 is TGTGCCAGCAGTGCTTTCCCCGGGGAGCTGTTTTTT. Protein product: CASSAFPGELFF.

The chain employs TRBV5-6 and TRBJ2-3, with TRBD1 matching 7 bases. V trimming: 4 bases; J trimming: 5 bases; junction bases outside the gene matches: 7. Germline CDR1 SGHDT, CDR2 YYEEEE. This CDR3 comprises 14 residues. DNA for the CDR3: TGTGCCAGCAGCCCTGACAGGGCGGGAGATACGCAGTATTTT. Protein: CASSPDRAGDTQYF.

This rearrangement joins TRBV19 to TRBJ2-7; 11 positions agree with TRBD1. Germline V lookup: CDR1 LNHDA, CDR2 SQIVND (reference sequence). The CDR3 is 15 amino acids. The J segment lost 3 bases and the V segment lost 5 bases, leaving 6 bases of the junction unmatched. The CDR3 nucleotides read TGTGCCAGTAGTTTCGGACAGGGGGCAGGCTACGAGCAGTACTTC. Amino acid sequence: CASSFGQGAGYEQYF.

The CDR3 DNA reads TGTGCCAGCAGCTCAACAGGATTTCACAATGAGCAGTTCTTC. Encoded protein: CASSSTGFHNEQFF. The J gene is TRBJ2-1, the V gene TRBV6-6; TRBD1 is a possible D gene (5 bases). Looked up from germline, CDR1 is MNHNY and CDR2 is SVGAGI (reference sequence). The CDR3 has 14 residues. Trimming stripped 6 bases from V and 5 bases from J, with 14 bases between.

The rearrangement links TRBV7-8 to TRBJ1-2, with 9 bases fitting TRBD1. CDR1 and CDR2 (germline): SGHVS, FQNEAQ. The CDR3 consists of 17 residues. The trim removed 5 bases at V and 4 bases at J, leaving 14 bases unmatched. CDR3 sequence (DNA): TGTGCCAGCAGCCCAGAACTCCCCGGGACAGGGAGCTATGGCTACACCTTC. Translated, it gives CASSPELPGTGSYGYTF.

This chain connects TRBV5-4 to TRBJ2-7; the match to TRBD1 covers 8 bases. The CDR3 extends over 18 amino acids. Germline loops: CDR1 SGHNT, CDR2 YYREEE (reference sequence). The V and J ends lost 3 bases and 5 bases, in that order; junction bases with no gene match: 19. The CDR3 bases are TGTGCCAGCAGCTCCGTAGGGGGCGGCATGACAGGGGACAACGAGCAGTACTTC. This encodes CASSSVGGGMTGDNEQYF. The full variable domain, its missing parts supplied by reference TRBV5-4 and TRBJ2-7, is ETGVTQSPTHLIKTRGQQVTLRCSSQSGHNTVSWYQQALGQGPQFIFQYYREEENGRGNFPPRFSGLQFPNYSSELNVNALELDDSALYLCASSSVGGGMTGDNEQYFGPGTRLTVT.

CDR3 amino acids: CAISELDNQETQYF. CDR3 nucleotide sequence: TGTGCCATCAGTGAGCTGGACAACCAAGAGACCCAGTACTTC. V usage is TRBV10-3 and J usage is TRBJ2-5; D is possibly TRBD1 (5 bases). Per the germline V gene, CDR1 is ENHRY and CDR2 is SYGVKD. The CDR3 totals 14 residues. The V and J ends lost 2 bases and 0 bases respectively, with 7 bases between them.

The chain links TRBV2 to TRBJ2-2; D gene uncertain. Germline assignment: CDR1 SNHLY and CDR2 FYNNEI. This CDR3 has 14 residues. V was cut by 1 base and J by 7 bases, with 10 bases left in between. CDR3 DNA: TGTGCCAGCAGTGAAGTTTCCTCCGGCGGGGAGCTGTTTTTT. Its protein is CASSEVSSGGELFF.

This chain joins TRBV4-3 and TRBJ2-3, with TRBD2 matching over 8 bases. The germline V gene encodes CDR1 LGHNA and CDR2 YSLEER. This CDR3 has 14 amino acids. With 5 bases clipped from V and 3 bases from J, the junction kept 4 bases outside the gene matches. As DNA, the CDR3 is TGCGCCAGCAGCGGAGCGGGAGTAACAGATACGCAGTATTTT. Residues: CASSGAGVTDTQYF.

V is TRBV30 and J is TRBJ1-1; D ambiguous. The CDR3 sequence is 15 residues long. The V end was cut by 3 bases, the J end by 5 bases, with 19 bases between. Germline CDR1 GTSNPN, CDR2 SVGIG (reference sequence). CDR3 sequence reads: CAWRIAQPEGTEAFF. The CDR3 DNA reads TGTGCCTGGAGGATTGCACAGCCCGAAGGGACTGAAGCTTTCTTT.

A single count supports this clone. V is TRBV6-4 and J is TRBJ2-3, with no clear D. CDR3 length: 16 residues. CDR1 and CDR2 from the germline V gene are MRHNA and SNTAGT. The V end was cut by 3 bases, the J end by 0 bases, with 13 bases between. CDR3 sequence (DNA): TGTGCCAGCAGTGATACCATTGTTAGTAGCACAGATACGCAGTATTTT. As protein: CASSDTIVSSTDTQYF.

This clone was detected only a few times. V gene TRBV7-9 combines with J gene TRBJ2-7, with D unclear. The length of the CDR3 is 13 residues. In germline, CDR1 is SEHNR, CDR2 FQNEAQ (reference sequence). Trimming took off 5 bases at V and 2 bases at J, with 10 bases between the two ends. The CDR3 spells CASSMGSAYEQYF. The CDR3 coding sequence is TGTGCCAGCAGCATGGGATCAGCCTACGAGCAGTACTTC.